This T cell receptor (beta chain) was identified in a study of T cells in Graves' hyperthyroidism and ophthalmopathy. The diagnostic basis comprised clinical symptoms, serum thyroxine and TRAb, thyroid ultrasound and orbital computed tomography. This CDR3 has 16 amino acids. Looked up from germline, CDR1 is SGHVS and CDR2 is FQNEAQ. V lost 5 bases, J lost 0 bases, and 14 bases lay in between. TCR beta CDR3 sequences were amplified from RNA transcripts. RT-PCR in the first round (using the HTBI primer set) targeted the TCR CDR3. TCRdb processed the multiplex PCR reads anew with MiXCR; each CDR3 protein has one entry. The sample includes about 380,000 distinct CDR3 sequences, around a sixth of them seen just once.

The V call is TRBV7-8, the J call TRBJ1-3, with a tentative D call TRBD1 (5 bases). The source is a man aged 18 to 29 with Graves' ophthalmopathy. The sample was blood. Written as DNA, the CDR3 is TGTGCCAGCAGCGGCCCCCCGGGACTCTCTGGAAACACCATATATTTT. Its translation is CASSGPPGLSGNTIYF.